This record looks at one TCR beta chain sequence and its context. Its antigen is unidentified. These data belong to a study of T cell responses to AZD1222 COVID-19 vaccine. CDR3 length: 14 amino acids. V trimming: 4 bases; J trimming: 7 bases; junction bases outside the gene matches: 9. Germline CDR1 reads LNHDA; CDR2 reads SQIVND (reference sequence). The assay was immunoSEQ multiplex PCR, and TCRdb's table has in-frame clones only and misses some. The sample gives 130,000 or so clones, approximately 90% of which show up once; around 1.8% is in the top ten. The study's findings and limits: There were mostly white British donors and more females than males, and clonal diversity was possibly underestimated.

Sample: peripheral blood, taken on day 0 of AZD1222 vaccination. The TCR sequence derives from an adult in good health. The chain carries TRBV19 and TRBJ1-2; 7 positions match TRBD1. The CDR3 DNA reads as TGTGCCAGTAGTACCTCCAGGGGGAAGGTTGGCTACACCTTC. This sequence encodes CASSTSRGKVGYTF.